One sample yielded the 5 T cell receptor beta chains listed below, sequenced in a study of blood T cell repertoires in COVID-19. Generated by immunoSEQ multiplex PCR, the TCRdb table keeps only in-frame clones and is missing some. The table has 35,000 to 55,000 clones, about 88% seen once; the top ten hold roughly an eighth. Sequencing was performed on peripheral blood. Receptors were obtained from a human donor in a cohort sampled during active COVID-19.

CDR3 protein: CASSPRDRGNNSPLHF. Here the CDR3 DNA reads TGTGCCAGCAGTCCGCGGGACAGGGGAAATAATTCACCCCTCCACTTT. V usage is TRBV27 and J usage is TRBJ1-6; 10 nucleotides line up with TRBD1. The CDR3 spans 16 residues. J was trimmed by 5 bases and V by 5 bases; bases with no gene match: 6. Germline V lookup: CDR1 MNHEY, CDR2 SMNVEV (reference sequence).

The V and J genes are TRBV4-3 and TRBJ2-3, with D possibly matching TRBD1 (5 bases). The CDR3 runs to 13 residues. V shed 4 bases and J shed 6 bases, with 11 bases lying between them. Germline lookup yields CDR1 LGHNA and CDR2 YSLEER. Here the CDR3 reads CASSPRVVDTQYF. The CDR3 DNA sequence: TGCGCCAGCAGCCCCAGGGTGGTGGATACGCAGTATTTT.

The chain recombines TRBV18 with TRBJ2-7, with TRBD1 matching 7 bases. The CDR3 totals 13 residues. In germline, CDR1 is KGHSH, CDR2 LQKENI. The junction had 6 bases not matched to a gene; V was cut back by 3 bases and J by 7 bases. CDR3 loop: CASSPKGAGEQYF. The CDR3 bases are TGTGCCAGCTCACCTAAGGGGGCCGGAGAGCAGTACTTC.

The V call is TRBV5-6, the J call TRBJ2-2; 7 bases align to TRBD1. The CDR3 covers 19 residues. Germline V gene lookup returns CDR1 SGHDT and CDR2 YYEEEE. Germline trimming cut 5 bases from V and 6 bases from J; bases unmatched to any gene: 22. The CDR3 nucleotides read TGTGCCAGCAGTTCGCGGCGGACAGGTTCTTCCACTTTCGCCGGGGAGCTGTTTTTT. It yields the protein CASSSRRTGSSTFAGELFF.

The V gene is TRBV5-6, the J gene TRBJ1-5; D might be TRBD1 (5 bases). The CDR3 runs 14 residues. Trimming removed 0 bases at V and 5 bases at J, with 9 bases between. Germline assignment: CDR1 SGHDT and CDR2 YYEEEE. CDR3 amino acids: CASSLGTTYQPQHF. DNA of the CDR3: TGTGCCAGCAGCTTGGGGACAACTTATCAGCCCCAGCATTTT.